A selection of T cell receptor beta chains follows, all from one sample in a study of regulatory T cells in long-lasting Graves disease. TCRdb reprocessed the multiplex PCR reads with MiXCR, giving one entry per CDR3 protein. The sample has hundreds of thousands of distinct CDR3 sequences; about 20% are singletons. The sequences come from peripheral blood mononuclear cells (PBMCs), collected when the disease was refractory, from a patient treated with antithyroid drugs. Receptors were obtained from a female donor with Graves disease. CDR3s include the opening cysteine and the closing phenylalanine or tryptophan. D genes are given only for firm matches. Size values are once, few and many counts, or a class for expanded clones, and some rows have none.

j_call,clone_size,d_call,v_call,cdr3_nt,cdr3_aa
TRBJ2-2,many,TRBD1,TRBV28,TGTGCCAGCAGTTTATTGGAGACAGGGCGCGACGGGGAGCTGTTTTTT,CASSLLETGRDGELFF
TRBJ1-3,few,NA,TRBV10-3,TGTGCCATCAGTGAGTCAGGAGGGCTATTCTCTGGAAACACCATATATTTT,CAISESGGLFSGNTIYF
TRBJ2-2,few,TRBD1,TRBV19,TGTGCCAGTAGTGAGACAGGGGTCACCGGGGAGCTGTTTTTT,CASSETGVTGELFF
TRBJ1-6,NA,NA,TRBV5-8,TGTGCCAGCAGCTCTGGAGAGCTGGATTCACCCCTCCACTTT,CASSSGELDSPLHF
TRBJ2-5,NA,NA,TRBV29-1,TGCAGCGTGGACACCGTTTTCTCTCGAGAGACCCAGTACTTC,CSVDTVFSRETQYF
TRBJ1-1,NA,NA,TRBV28,TGTGCCAGCAGTTTTGACCACACTGAAGCTTTCTTT,CASSFDHTEAFF
TRBJ2-7,many,TRBD2,TRBV11-2,TGTGCCAGCAGCACGGGACTAGATCTCGAGCAGTACTTC,CASSTGLDLEQYF
TRBJ2-1,many,NA,TRBV28,TGTGCCAGCAGATTCTCAGTGGGGAATGAGCAGTTCTTC,CASRFSVGNEQFF
TRBJ2-1,NA,TRBD2,TRBV6-1,TGTGCCAGCAGGGGGACTAGCGGGACGATTCGCAATGAGCAGTTCTTC,CASRGTSGTIRNEQFF
TRBJ2-2,NA,NA,TRBV10-1,TGCGCCAGCAGTGAGTCAGGGGGGGTGAACACCGGGGAGCTGTTTTTT,CASSESGGVNTGELFF
TRBJ2-2,many,TRBD2,TRBV2,TGTGCCAGCAGTGAAGCGGGTCTAGCGGGAGTCAGCGGGGAGCTGTTTTTT,CASSEAGLAGVSGELFF
TRBJ2-1,NA,NA,TRBV20-1,TGCAGTGCCGAAACTCAGAAGGTTTACAATGAGCAGTTCTTC,CSAETQKVYNEQFF
TRBJ2-3,NA,NA,TRBV11-2,TGTGCCAGCAGCTTAATTAGCGGAGATACGCAGTATTTT,CASSLISGDTQYF
TRBJ2-5,few,NA,TRBV7-9,TGTGCCAGCAGCCTAGAAGGGACCCCGGGTCAAGAGACCCAGTACTTC,CASSLEGTPGQETQYF
TRBJ2-6,few,NA,TRBV6-9,TGTGCCAGCAGTTACGAACAGATATCTGGGGCCAACGTCCTGACTTTC,CASSYEQISGANVLTF
TRBJ2-7,many,TRBD2,TRBV6-9,TGTGCCAGCAGTTACAAACTAGCGGGAGGCGGGGAGCAGTACTTC,CASSYKLAGGGEQYF
TRBJ1-2,many,NA,TRBV20-1,TGCAGTAAAAAGAGGGGGGACTATGGCTACACCTTC,CSKKRGDYGYTF
TRBJ2-6,many,TRBD1,TRBV12-3/TRBV12-4,TGTGCCAGCGAAGGACAGGGGGACTTTGGGGCCAACGTCCTGACTTTC,CASEGQGDFGANVLTF
TRBJ1-1,NA,NA,TRBV20-1,TGCAGTGCTAAGAGGGCGTCCACTGAAGCTTTCTTT,CSAKRASTEAFF
TRBJ2-5,many,TRBD1,TRBV28,TGTGCCACCCAAATAGGGGACAGGGGCTACGGAGGGGAGACCCAGTACTTC,CATQIGDRGYGGETQYF
TRBJ2-2,many,NA,TRBV28,TGTGCCAGCAGCTCCGGGACTCCGAACACCGGGGAGCTGTTTTTT,CASSSGTPNTGELFF
TRBJ2-5,NA,TRBD2,TRBV6-2/TRBV6-3,TGTGCCAGCAGTATCGGGACTAGTAAACGGACCCAGTACTTC,CASSIGTSKRTQYF
TRBJ1-1,many,NA,TRBV6-1,TGTGCCAGCAGAAATGGGGATTGGAGGGTATCCCCCACTGAAGCTTTCTTT,CASRNGDWRVSPTEAFF
TRBJ2-7,few,NA,TRBV6-2/TRBV6-3,TGTGCCAGCAGTTACTCTCTCGGGATGACCTACGAGCAGTACTTC,CASSYSLGMTYEQYF
TRBJ2-1,NA,TRBD2,TRBV20-1,TGCAGTGCTAGAGACCTGTCGGAGAGCGGGAGAATCTATGAGCAGTTCTTC,CSARDLSESGRIYEQFF
TRBJ1-1,NA,TRBD1,TRBV29-1,TGCAGCGTTGAGAGGGGGCCGTACACTGAAGCTTTCTTT,CSVERGPYTEAFF
TRBJ1-1,few,NA,TRBV29-1,TGCAGCGTCTTTCTGTCGGGGGACACTGAAGCTTTCTTT,CSVFLSGDTEAFF
TRBJ2-1,NA,NA,TRBV10-3,TGTGCCATCAGTGAGAATCTTGAGCAGTTCTTC,CAISENLEQFF
TRBJ2-1,NA,TRBD2,TRBV20-1,TGCAGTTATACTAGCGGGAAGGCCAATGAGCAGTTCTTC,CSYTSGKANEQFF
TRBJ2-7,many,TRBD2,TRBV7-2,TGTGCCAGCAGCTTAATGGCGGGAGGGCTCCTCCACGAGCAGTACTTC,CASSLMAGGLLHEQYF
TRBJ1-1,many,NA,TRBV6-5,TGTGCCAGCAGTTCCCCCCCAGGGAACACTGAAGCTTTCTTT,CASSSPPGNTEAFF
TRBJ1-5,many,TRBD1,TRBV3-1,TGTGCCAGCAGCCGGGACAGACTAGATCAGCCCCAGCATTTT,CASSRDRLDQPQHF
TRBJ2-7,NA,NA,TRBV5-4,TGTGCCAGCAGCGACGGGACCAGGCAGTCCTTC,CASSDGTRQSF
TRBJ2-7,many,TRBD1,TRBV5-1,TGCGCCAGCAGCCTGGGGGACAGGTGGTCCTACGAGCAGTACTTC,CASSLGDRWSYEQYF
TRBJ1-2,many,NA,TRBV19,TGTGCCAGTATTGGGCAGAACTATGGCTACACCTTC,CASIGQNYGYTF
TRBJ2-7,many,NA,TRBV28,TGTGCCAGCTCGATTGCAGGGGTATACGAGCAGTACTTC,CASSIAGVYEQYF